This T cell receptor beta chain was found in a study of vaccination and CD4 T cells after COVID-19. Study information: Overlapping SARS-CoV-2, HCoV-NL63, HCoV-OC43 and HCoV-229E spike peptides were used to stimulate cells.

Regarding treatment: approximately 10-day PBMC culture with coronavirus spike peptide pools or control peptides (ViraFEST assay). From germline, CDR1 is SSHAT and CDR2 FNYEAQ (reference sequence). This CDR3 has 13 amino acids. The table lists this clonotype with a few counts. Its specificity is not known. At one end, the junction sequence differs from germline, possibly due to a read error. An Oncomine TCR Beta short-read assay was used to sequence the DNA from cultured CD4+ T cells. Genomic DNA was isolated from CD4+ T cells that had been cultured. TCRdb passed the PCR reads through MiXCR, listing each CDR3 protein once. The sample holds approximately 12,000 distinct CDR3 sequences; over 30% are singletons and the top ten take under 25%. Broader study findings: The median number of SARS-CoV-2-reactive clonotypes increased from around 21 to 38, a change that did not reach significance. When vaccine-specific clones from convalescent patients were examined, 304 of 307 were spike mono-reactive.

Sample: cultured CD4+ T cells from blood. This chain links TRBV7-7 with TRBJ1-1; a possible D gene is TRBD1 (5 bases). The sequence derives from a human donor with COVID-19. CDR3 residues: CASSLSGGTEAFF. The CDR3, as DNA: TGTGCTAGCAGCTTATCTGGGGGGACTGAAGCTTTCTTT.